A selection of T cell receptor beta chains follows, all from one sample in a study of blood T cell repertoires in COVID-19. The assay was immunoSEQ multiplex PCR, and TCRdb's table has in-frame clones only and misses some. The table has 300,000 to 400,000 clones, around 89% seen once. The sample consisted of PBMCs or T cells enriched from blood (not recorded which). Receptors originate from a woman under 40 with acute COVID-19. CDR3s include the opening cysteine and the closing phenylalanine or tryptophan. The order of the fields is D gene, V gene, clone size, J gene, CDR3 protein, CDR3 DNA. D genes are given only for firm matches. Clone size is shown for a subset of rows, as once, few, many or a class of expanded clone.

>-|TRBV5-1|-|TRBJ2-1
CASSAPGESSYNEQFF
TGCGCCAGCAGCGCCCCCGGGGAGAGCTCCTACAATGAGCAGTTCTTC
>TRBD2|TRBV3-1/TRBV3-2|-|TRBJ2-7
CASSQELAGWGEQYF
TGTGCCAGCAGCCAAGAACTAGCGGGGTGGGGCGAGCAGTACTTC
>-|TRBV12-3/TRBV12-4|-|TRBJ1-2
CASSRQSYSYTF
TGTGCCAGCAGTCGACAGTCCTATAGCTACACCTTC
>TRBD2|TRBV5-1|-|TRBJ2-3
CASFPGGEYTDTQYF
TGCGCCAGCTTCCCCGGGGGGGAGTACACAGATACGCAGTATTTT
>-|TRBV7-8|-|TRBJ2-6
CASSLGGVHSGANVLTF
TGTGCCAGCAGCTTAGGCGGGGTGCACTCTGGGGCCAACGTCCTGACTTTC
>TRBD1|TRBV18|-|TRBJ1-5
CASSPRPGGSNQPQHF
TGTGCCAGCTCACCCAGGCCAGGGGGTAGCAATCAGCCCCAGCATTTT
>-|TRBV7-9|-|TRBJ1-1
CASSLSPEAFF
TGTGCCAGCAGCTTAAGCCCTGAAGCTTTCTTT
>-|TRBV9|-|TRBJ1-1
CASSVQGNTEAFF
TGTGCCAGCAGCGTACAGGGTAACACTGAAGCTTTCTTT
>-|TRBV5-1|few|TRBJ1-1
CASSPQTGYYTEAFF
TGCGCCAGCAGCCCACAAACGGGTTACTACACTGAAGCTTTCTTT
>TRBD1|TRBV4-3|-|TRBJ1-1
CASRYSGGGTEAFF
TGCGCCAGCAGGTATTCAGGGGGTGGTACTGAAGCTTTCTTT
>TRBD1|TRBV9|-|TRBJ1-4
CASSATGGYEKLFF
TGTGCCAGCAGCGCAACAGGGGGATATGAAAAACTGTTTTTT
>-|TRBV18|once|TRBJ1-1
CASSPWRGGEPEAFF
TGTGCCAGCTCACCGTGGCGTGGGGGCGAGCCTGAAGCTTTCTTT
>-|TRBV24-1|-|TRBJ2-3
CATSDPELVATQYF
TGTGCCACCAGTGATCCCGAACTAGTTGCTACGCAGTATTTT
>TRBD2|TRBV6-6|-|TRBJ2-2
CASSLTRVYSGGPGELFF
TGTGCCAGCAGTCTCACCCGGGTTTATAGCGGGGGGCCCGGGGAGCTGTTTTTT
>TRBD1|TRBV9|-|TRBJ1-2
CASSAGQDLYGYTF
TGTGCCAGCAGCGCAGGACAGGACCTCTATGGCTACACCTTC
>-|TRBV2|once|TRBJ1-1
CASTQQAEAFF
TGTGCCAGCACTCAGCAGGCTGAAGCTTTCTTT
>-|TRBV6-5|-|TRBJ2-7
CATSSYEQYF
TGTGCCACCTCCTCCTACGAGCAGTACTTC
>TRBD1|TRBV19|-|TRBJ1-5
CATRQGWTGNQPQHF
TGTGCCACCCGACAGGGGTGGACGGGCAATCAGCCCCAGCATTTT
>TRBD1|TRBV18|-|TRBJ1-4
CASSETGGFNEKLFF
TGTGCCAGCTCAGAAACAGGGGGCTTTAATGAAAAACTGTTTTTT
>-|TRBV12-3/TRBV12-4|-|TRBJ2-7
CASRLTASEAQYF
TGTGCCAGCAGGCTAACTGCAAGCGAGGCGCAGTACTTC
>-|TRBV3-1/TRBV3-2|-|TRBJ1-4
CASSQRGGSEKLFF
TGTGCCAGCAGCCAACGGGGAGGAAGTGAAAAACTGTTTTTT
>-|TRBV9|-|TRBJ2-7
CASSQRLQGGEQYF
TGTGCCAGCAGCCAACGATTACAGGGTGGCGAGCAGTACTTC
>-|TRBV27|-|TRBJ2-1
CASTQRGFSILNEQFF
TGTGCCAGCACCCAACGGGGGTTTTCAATTCTCAATGAGCAGTTCTTC
>TRBD2|TRBV3-1/TRBV3-2|-|TRBJ2-1
CASSQDSLAGGPTGEQFF
TGTGCCAGCAGCCAAGATTCCTTGGCGGGGGGGCCGACGGGTGAGCAGTTCTTC
>TRBD1|TRBV10-3|-|TRBJ2-1
CAISLHPRDRVRDEQFF
TGTGCCATCAGCCTCCACCCCCGGGACAGGGTTAGAGATGAGCAGTTCTTC
>-|TRBV5-1|-|TRBJ2-7
CASTSTYEQYF
TGCGCCAGCACCTCTACCTACGAGCAGTACTTC